This T cell receptor (beta chain) stems from a study of shared clonotypes between healthy human individuals. Comments on this clone: No antigen is known for it.

Some clones are missing from TCRdb's copy, which holds only in-frame ones; the method was immunoSEQ multiplex PCR. The repertoire holds around 510,000 clones, with approximately 95% as singletons. Study-level findings and limits: Even with large depth, rarefaction showed that sorted-subset sequencing was incomplete. Owing to a small donor count, the genetic and exposure-history diversity represented was limited.

V trimming: 1 base; J trimming: 2 bases; junction bases outside the gene matches: 7. Germline assignment: CDR1 LGHNA and CDR2 YNFKEQ. The CDR3 extends over 18 amino acids. What was sequenced was naive CD4+ T cells sorted from blood. Subset described: CD45RA+ positively selected. This receptor was obtained from a woman aged 25 to 39 in good health. The chain employs TRBV4-2 and TRBJ2-2; TRBD1 aligns across 10 bases. CDR3 nucleotide sequence: TGTGCCAGCAGCCAAGTGACGGGACAGGGGACAAACACCGGGGAGCTGTTTTTT. As protein: CASSQVTGQGTNTGELFF.